Following are 2 T cell receptor beta chains from one sample sequenced in a study of cytomegalovirus exposure and HLA in healthy donors. PCR was performed using 60 Vbeta and 13 Jbeta primers. Libraries were prepared by immunoSEQ multiplex PCR; TCRdb keeps only in-frame clonotypes and omits some of them. The table has roughly 250,000 clones, 65% to 85% seen once. The specimen was PBMCs. The receptors stem from a female donor in good health and CMV-seronegative.

With regard to this clone: Other DNA variants within this sample encode the same CDR3. This chain uses TRBV6-5 with TRBJ1-2; 8 bases line up with TRBD1. The ends lost 2 bases at V and 7 bases at J; junction bases unmatched: 3. The CDR3 extends over 13 amino acids. Germline CDR1 and CDR2: MNHEY and SVGAGI. CDR3 sequence: CASSYRQGSGYTF. CDR3 in DNA: TGTGCCAGCAGTTACCGACAGGGGAGTGGCTACACCTTC.

J is TRBJ1-1 and V is TRBV6-1; TRBD1 agrees at 7 bases. The CDR3 spans 16 residues. Germline CDR1 is MNHNS and CDR2 is SASEGT. J gave up 4 bases and V 4 bases, and 12 bases lay outside the gene matches. CDR3 DNA sequence: TGTGCCAGCAGTGGACCCGAGACAGGGAGGCGCACTGAAGCTTTCTTT. Translating it yields CASSGPETGRRTEAFF.